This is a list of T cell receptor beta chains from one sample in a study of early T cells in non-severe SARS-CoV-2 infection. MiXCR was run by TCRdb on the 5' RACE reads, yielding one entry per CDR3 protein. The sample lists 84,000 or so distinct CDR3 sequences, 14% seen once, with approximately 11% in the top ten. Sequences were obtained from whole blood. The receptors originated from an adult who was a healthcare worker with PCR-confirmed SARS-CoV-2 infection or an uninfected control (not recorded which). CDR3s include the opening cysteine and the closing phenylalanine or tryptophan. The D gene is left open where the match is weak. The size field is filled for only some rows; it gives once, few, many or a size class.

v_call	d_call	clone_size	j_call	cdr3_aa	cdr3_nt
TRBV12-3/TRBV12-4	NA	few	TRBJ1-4	CASSKTGPRVGEKLFF	TGTGCCAGCAGTAAAACCGGGCCCCGAGTGGGCGAAAAACTGTTTTTT
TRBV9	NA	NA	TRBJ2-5	CASSAGETQYF	TGTGCCAGCAGCGCCGGGGAGACCCAGTACTTC
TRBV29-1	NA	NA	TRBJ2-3	CSVVQATTDTQYF	TGCAGCGTTGTGCAGGCAACAACAGATACGCAGTATTTT
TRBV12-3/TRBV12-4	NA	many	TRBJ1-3	CATRQDSGNTIYF	TGTGCCACCCGACAGGACTCTGGAAACACCATATATTTT
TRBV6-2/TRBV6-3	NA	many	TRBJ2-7	CASSYSAGGFLGSYEQYF	TGTGCCAGCAGTTACTCCGCAGGCGGTTTCCTTGGGTCCTACGAGCAGTACTTC
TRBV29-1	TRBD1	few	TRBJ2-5	CSVDRWGETQYF	TGCAGCGTGGACAGGTGGGGGGAGACCCAGTACTTC
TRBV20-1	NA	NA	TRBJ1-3	CSASGVATGNTIYF	TGCAGTGCTAGCGGGGTAGCGACTGGAAACACCATATATTTT
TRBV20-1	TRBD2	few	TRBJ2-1	CSAGEWGGNEQFF	TGCAGTGCTGGCGAGTGGGGGGGCAATGAGCAGTTCTTC
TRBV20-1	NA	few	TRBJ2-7	CSAKGDSYEQYF	TGCAGTGCTAAAGGGGACTCCTACGAGCAGTACTTC
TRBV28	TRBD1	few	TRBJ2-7	CASSLGTALYEQYF	TGTGCCAGCAGTTTGGGGACAGCTCTCTACGAGCAGTACTTC
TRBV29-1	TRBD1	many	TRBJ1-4	CSVGVGTGNEKLFF	TGCAGCGTTGGGGTGGGGACAGGGAATGAAAAACTGTTTTTT
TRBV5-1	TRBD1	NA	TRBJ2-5	CASNRDREETQYF	TGCGCCAGCAACCGGGACAGGGAAGAGACCCAGTACTTC
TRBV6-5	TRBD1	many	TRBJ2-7	CASRRRQGAGGEQYF	TGTGCCAGCAGGAGAAGACAGGGGGCTGGAGGCGAGCAGTACTTC
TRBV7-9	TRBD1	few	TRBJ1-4	CASSPTGGFEKLFF	TGTGCCAGCAGCCCCACAGGGGGCTTTGAAAAACTGTTTTTT
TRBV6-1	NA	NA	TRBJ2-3	CASRYTQADTQYF	TGTGCCAGCAGATACACCCAGGCCGATACGCAGTATTTT
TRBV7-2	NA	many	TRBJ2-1	CASSSTENNEQFF	TGTGCCAGCAGCTCTACGGAAAACAATGAGCAGTTCTTC
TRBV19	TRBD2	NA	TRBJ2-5	CASSIFLGASGLAEETQYF	TGTGCCAGTAGTATTTTCCTCGGGGCCTCGGGACTAGCGGAAGAGACCCAGTACTTC
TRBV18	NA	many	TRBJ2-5	CASSPPGETQYF	TGTGCCAGCTCACCACCAGGAGAGACCCAGTACTTC
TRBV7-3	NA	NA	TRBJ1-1	CASSLEMNTEAFF	TGTGCCAGCAGCCTGGAAATGAACACTGAAGCTTTCTTT
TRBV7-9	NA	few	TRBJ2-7	CASSFSSGEQYF	TGTGCCAGCAGCTTCTCATCGGGTGAGCAGTACTTC
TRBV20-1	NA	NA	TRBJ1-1	CSAIRANTEAFF	TGCAGTGCAATCAGGGCGAACACTGAAGCTTTCTTT
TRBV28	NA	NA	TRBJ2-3	CASKRESATDTQYF	TGTGCCAGCAAGAGGGAGTCTGCCACAGATACGCAGTATTTT
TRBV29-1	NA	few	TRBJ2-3	CSVESQTDTQYF	TGCAGCGTTGAAAGTCAGACAGATACGCAGTATTTT
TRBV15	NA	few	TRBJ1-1	CATKGSLQEAFF	TGTGCCACCAAAGGCAGCCTTCAGGAAGCTTTCTTT
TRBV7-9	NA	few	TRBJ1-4	CASSFKSSNEKLFF	TGTGCCAGCAGCTTTAAGTCGTCTAATGAAAAACTGTTTTTT
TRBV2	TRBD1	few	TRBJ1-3	CASRTGAGNTIYF	TGTGCCAGCAGGACAGGGGCTGGAAACACCATATATTTT
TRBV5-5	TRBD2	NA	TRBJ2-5	CASSYGTSGDYQQETQYF	TGTGCCAGCAGTTACGGGACTAGCGGGGACTACCAGCAGGAGACCCAGTACTTC
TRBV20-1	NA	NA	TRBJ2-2	CSARGPVNTGELFF	TGCAGTGCTAGAGGGCCGGTGAACACCGGGGAGCTGTTTTTT
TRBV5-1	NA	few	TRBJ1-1	CASSVGTLSGEAFF	TGCGCCAGCAGCGTCGGGACCCTATCCGGGGAAGCTTTCTTT
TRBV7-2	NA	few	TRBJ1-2	CASSLEVDYGYTF	TGTGCCAGCAGCTTAGAAGTGGATTATGGCTACACCTTC
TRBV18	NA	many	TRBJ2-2	CASSPEMDTGELFF	TGTGCCAGCTCACCAGAAATGGACACCGGGGAGCTGTTTTTT
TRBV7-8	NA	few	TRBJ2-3	CASSPYTDTQYF	TGTGCCAGCAGCCCATATACAGATACGCAGTATTTT
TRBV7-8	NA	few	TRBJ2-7	CASSLFHPGYRNEQYF	TGTGCCAGCAGCTTATTCCATCCAGGTTATAGAAACGAGCAGTACTTC
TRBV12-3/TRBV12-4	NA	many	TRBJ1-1	CASRERAGEAFF	TGTGCCAGCAGAGAACGGGCAGGTGAAGCTTTCTTT
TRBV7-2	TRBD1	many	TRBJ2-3	CASSTAGGRDTQYF	TGTGCCAGCAGCACGGCAGGGGGCCGAGATACGCAGTATTTT
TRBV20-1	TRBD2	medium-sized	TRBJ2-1	CSARDPGRGENNEQFF	TGCAGTGCTAGAGATCCGGGTCGGGGGGAAAACAATGAGCAGTTCTTC
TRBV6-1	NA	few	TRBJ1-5	CASVRGQWQPQHF	TGTGCCAGCGTGAGAGGGCAGTGGCAGCCCCAGCATTTT
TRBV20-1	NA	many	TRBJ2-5	CSAPSGALNPGETQYF	TGCAGTGCACCGAGTGGGGCCCTTAATCCCGGGGAGACCCAGTACTTC
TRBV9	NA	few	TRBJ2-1	CASSPRARSTSYNEQFF	TGTGCCAGCAGCCCCCGGGCCCGCTCCACCTCCTACAATGAGCAGTTCTTC
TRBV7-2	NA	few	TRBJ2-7	CASSHSGPVIGEQYF	TGTGCCAGCAGCCACTCGGGCCCCGTAATTGGAGAGCAGTACTTC
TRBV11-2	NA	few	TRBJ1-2	CASSLGQTVNYGYTF	TGTGCCAGCAGCTTAGGACAGACAGTAAACTATGGCTACACCTTC
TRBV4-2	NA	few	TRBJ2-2	CASSRSRGVTGELFF	TGTGCCAGCAGCCGTTCGAGGGGAGTCACCGGGGAGCTGTTTTTT
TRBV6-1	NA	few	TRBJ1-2	CASRHSTNYGYTF	TGTGCCAGCCGTCACAGTACTAACTATGGCTACACCTTC
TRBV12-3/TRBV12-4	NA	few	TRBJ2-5	CASSFGGPVGETQYF	TGTGCCAGCAGTTTTGGGGGGCCGGTAGGAGAGACCCAGTACTTC
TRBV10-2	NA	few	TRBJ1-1	CASSAGTVTEAFF	TGCGCCAGCAGTGCGGGTACGGTTACTGAAGCTTTCTTT
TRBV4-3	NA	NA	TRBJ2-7	CASSHSPDPLNSYEQYF	TGCGCCAGCAGCCATAGCCCAGACCCCCTAAACTCCTACGAGCAGTACTTC
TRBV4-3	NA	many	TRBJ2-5	CASSQGTLKETQYF	TGCGCCAGCAGCCAAGGGACTTTAAAAGAGACCCAGTACTTC
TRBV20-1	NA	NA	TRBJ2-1	CSAGLYYNEQFF	TGCAGTGCTGGACTATACTACAATGAGCAGTTCTTC
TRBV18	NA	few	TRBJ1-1	CASSPMGGPAEAFF	TGTGCCAGCTCACCGATGGGGGGGCCGGCTGAAGCTTTCTTT
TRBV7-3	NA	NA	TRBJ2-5	CASSLTHLRGETQYF	TGTGCCAGCAGCTTAACACACCTACGAGGGGAGACCCAGTACTTC
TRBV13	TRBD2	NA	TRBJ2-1	CASSPLLAGKDEQFF	TGTGCCAGCAGCCCTCTACTAGCGGGGAAAGATGAGCAGTTCTTC